Following are 21 T cell receptor beta chains from one sample sequenced in a study of blood T cell repertoires in COVID-19. The table came from immunoSEQ multiplex PCR; TCRdb's copy has only in-frame clones and leaves some out. The sample records about 240,000 clones, around four fifths being singletons. The sequenced sample was peripheral blood. These receptors were taken from a woman aged 60-75 years with active or convalescent COVID-19.

V and J are TRBV29-1 and TRBJ2-1; 7 bases agree with TRBD2. The CDR3 totals 13 residues. The V segment lost 3 bases and the J segment 7 bases; nucleotides outside the gene matches: 6. The V gene's germline CDR1 is SQVTM and CDR2 ANQGSEA. CDR3 nucleotides: TGCAGCGTTGACAGGAGAGCGGGGAATGAGCAGTTCTTC. Translation gives CSVDRRAGNEQFF.

This sequence joins TRBV5-6 and TRBJ1-2, with 11 bases identical to TRBD1. This CDR3 has 15 amino acids. Germline V lookup: CDR1 SGHDT, CDR2 YYEEEE. The J segment lost 4 bases and the V segment lost 4 bases, leaving 6 bases of the junction unmatched. CDR3 residues: CASSPWDRGSYGYTF. For the CDR3, the DNA is TGTGCCAGCAGCCCCTGGGACAGGGGGAGCTATGGCTACACCTTC.

The V gene is TRBV7-3, the J gene TRBJ1-5; possibly TRBD1 for D (5 bases). CDR1 and CDR2 from the germline V gene are SGHTA and FQGTGA. This CDR3 is built from 16 residues. V dropped 5 bases and J dropped 6 bases, with 20 bases sitting between them. The CDR3 nucleotides are TGTGCCAGCAGCCAAACCGCAAGGGGCCAGGGTCAGCCCCAGCATTTT. Its protein product is CASSQTARGQGQPQHF.

The chain carries TRBV2 and TRBJ1-3; 7 bases align to TRBD1. The CDR3 covers 14 residues. With 7 bases clipped from V and 6 bases from J, the junction kept 9 bases outside the gene matches. Germline lookup yields CDR1 SNHLY and CDR2 FYNNEI. The CDR3 here is CASIGDRVENTIYF. In nucleotides, the CDR3 is TGTGCCAGCATCGGAGACAGGGTTGAAAACACCATATATTTT.

This clone appeared once. This chain connects TRBV4-1 to TRBJ2-5; 9 bases fit TRBD1. J was trimmed by 1 base and V by 5 bases; bases with no gene match: 5. Germline V gives CDR1 MGHRA, CDR2 YSYEKL. The CDR3 is 15 amino acids. CDR3 nucleotide sequence: TGCGCCAGCAGCACGGACAGGGGCGTCCAAGAGACCCAGTACTTC. This gives the protein CASSTDRGVQETQYF.

The CDR3 region has the DNA TGTGCCAGCAGTCCTAACGGGGGGCCCTCCTATGGCTACACCTTC. Its protein is CASSPNGGPSYGYTF. The chain employs TRBV27 and TRBJ1-2; D is possibly TRBD1 (6 bases). Trimming stripped 5 bases from V and 4 bases from J, with 17 bases between. Germline CDR1 MNHEY, CDR2 SMNVEV (reference sequence). The CDR3 length is 15 residues.

J is TRBJ2-1 and V is TRBV4-1; 16 bases map to TRBD2. This CDR3 spans 17 amino acids. J gave up 9 bases and V 4 bases, and 9 bases lay outside the gene matches. Germline-derived CDR1 and CDR2 are MGHRA and YSYEKL. CDR3 protein: CASSPTAGTSGRGEQFF. The CDR3 nucleotides are TGCGCCAGCAGCCCCACGGCCGGGACTAGCGGGAGGGGTGAGCAGTTCTTC.

This chain connects TRBV2 to TRBJ2-2; D not certain. The CDR3 has 14 residues. Trimming cost V 7 bases and J 3 bases, with 12 bases left between them. In germline, CDR1 is SNHLY, CDR2 FYNNEI. CDR3 sequence (DNA): TGTGCCAGCACTCTTGGCAGATACACCGGGGAGCTGTTTTTT. It specifies CASTLGRYTGELFF.

The rearrangement links TRBV19 to TRBJ2-2, with 7 bases matching TRBD1. V shed 6 bases, J shed 5 bases, and the junction held 3 bases outside the gene matches. The CDR3 spans 13 residues. Germline values: CDR1 LNHDA, CDR2 SQIVND (reference sequence). The CDR3 spells CASRGRGTGELFF. The CDR3 DNA is TGTGCCAGTAGAGGCAGGGGGACCGGGGAGCTGTTTTTT.

V is TRBV10-3 and J is TRBJ2-3; D possibly corresponds to TRBD1 (6 bases). The CDR3 contains 17 residues. Trimming left V 6 bases short and J 3 bases short, with 22 bases between. Germline V gene sequence: CDR1 ENHRY, CDR2 SYGVKD. The CDR3 DNA sequence: TGTGCCATCAGCTACGCCCCAAGAGGGGGAGTGACAGATACGCAGTATTTT. Translating gives CAISYAPRGGVTDTQYF.

The chain links TRBV6-5 to TRBJ2-7; 8 bases line up with TRBD1. J was trimmed by 6 bases and V by 4 bases; bases with no gene match: 8. The CDR3 is 14 amino acids. Germline values: CDR1 MNHEY, CDR2 SVGAGI. The CDR3 spells CASSSHRGKGEQYV. Written as DNA, the CDR3 is TGTGCCAGCAGTTCCCACAGGGGGAAGGGCGAGCAGTACGTC.

The chain joins TRBV19 to TRBJ1-1; D is perhaps TRBD1 (5 bases). Germline-derived CDR1 and CDR2 are LNHDA and SQIVND (reference sequence). The CDR3 is made up of 13 amino acids. Trimming cost V 10 bases and J 2 bases, with 14 bases left between them. The CDR3 loop reads CATTEPFNTEAFF. The DNA for the CDR3 is TGTGCCACGACAGAACCTTTCAACACTGAAGCTTTCTTT.

The chain recombines TRBV5-4 with TRBJ2-1; 14 bases match TRBD2. The J segment lost 1 base and the V segment lost 4 bases, leaving 4 bases of the junction unmatched. The germline CDR1 and CDR2 sequences are SGHNT and YYREEE (reference sequence). The CDR3 covers 17 residues. The DNA of the CDR3 is TGTGCCAGCAGCATCGGACTAGCGGGGGGTTCCTACAATGAGCAGTTCTTC. It encodes CASSIGLAGGSYNEQFF. Combining the CDR3 with reference TRBV5-4 and TRBJ2-1 gives the whole variable domain ETGVTQSPTHLIKTRGQQVTLRCSSQSGHNTVSWYQQALGQGPQFIFQYYREEENGRGNFPPRFSGLQFPNYSSELNVNALELDDSALYLCASSIGLAGGSYNEQFFGPGTRLTVL.

The rearrangement joins TRBV2 to TRBJ2-2; 9 bases map to TRBD1. Unmatched junction bases numbered 10, after V lost 6 bases and J lost 8 bases. This CDR3 is 15 amino acids long. Germline CDR1 reads SNHLY; CDR2 reads FYNNEI. Written as DNA, the CDR3 is TGTGCCAGCAGCTGGACAGGGGCGGTTCTGGGGGAGCTGTTTTTT. This codes for CASSWTGAVLGELFF.

This rearrangement joins TRBV7-2 to TRBJ1-4, with no clear D. CDR3 length: 15 amino acids. CDR1 and CDR2 (germline): SGHTA, FQGNSA. The ends were cut back, 0 bases at V and 4 bases at J, with 9 bases in the middle. The CDR3 coding sequence is TGTGCCAGCAGCTTAGCTCCGGTTCTTAATGAAAAACTGTTTTTT. Protein product: CASSLAPVLNEKLFF.

This sequence joins TRBV3-1 (or the pseudogene TRBV3-2) and TRBJ1-3, with D maybe TRBD1 (6 bases). V lost 1 base and J 3 bases, leaving 10 bases between the germline ends. CDR1 and CDR2 (germline): LGHDT, YNNKEL (reference sequence). The CDR3 covers 15 residues. For the CDR3, the DNA is TGTGCCAGCAGCCAAGGCAGGGGCGGTGGAAACACCATATATTTT. Protein: CASSQGRGGGNTIYF.

The rearrangement links TRBV25-1 to TRBJ2-1, with a tentative D call TRBD2 (5 bases). Trimming removed 0 bases from V and 0 bases from J, with 9 bases in between. The CDR3 extends over 16 amino acids. Germline CDR1 MGHDK, CDR2 SYGVNS. The CDR3 reads CASSEYSSRSYNEQFF. CDR3 sequence (DNA): TGTGCCAGCAGTGAATATTCTAGCCGCTCCTACAATGAGCAGTTCTTC.

CDR3 amino acids: CASRLSGTLNEKLFF. The CDR3 region has the DNA TGTGCCAGCAGACTGTCCGGGACTCTCAATGAAAAACTGTTTTTT. V usage is TRBV7-8 and J usage is TRBJ1-4; D might be TRBD1 (5 bases). CDR3 length: 15 amino acids. Trimming took off 6 bases at V and 5 bases at J, with 16 bases between the two ends. The germline V gene has CDR1 SGHVS and CDR2 FQNEAQ. Full variable domain (outside the CDR3, taken from reference TRBV7-8 and TRBJ1-4): GAGVSQSPRYKVAKRGQDVALRCDPISGHVSLFWYQQALGQGPEFLTYFQNEAQLDKSGLPSDRFFAERPEGSVSTLKIQRTQQEDSAVYLCASRLSGTLNEKLFFGSGTQLSVL.

The chain has TRBV28 and TRBJ1-1; perhaps TRBD1 as D (5 bases). The V gene's germline CDR1 is MDHEN and CDR2 SYDVKM. The CDR3 runs 11 residues. The V and J ends lost 3 bases and 11 bases respectively, with 10 bases between them. The CDR3 here is CASSFPGRAFF. For the CDR3, the DNA is TGTGCCAGCAGTTTCCCAGGGCGTGCTTTCTTT.

The V gene is TRBV2, the J gene TRBJ1-1, with 7 bases identical to TRBD1. The CDR3 contains 13 residues. The germline V gene has CDR1 SNHLY and CDR2 FYNNEI. J was trimmed by 0 bases and V by 10 bases; bases with no gene match: 5. CDR3 in DNA: TGTGCCACCGCCGGGACAGTGAACACTGAAGCTTTCTTT. Its protein is CATAGTVNTEAFF.

The chain recombines TRBV28 with TRBJ2-2; TRBD1 matches 10 bases. The length of the CDR3 is 16 residues. The J segment lost 4 bases and the V segment lost 5 bases, leaving 7 bases of the junction unmatched. Looked up from germline, CDR1 is MDHEN and CDR2 is SYDVKM. The chain's CDR3 is CASSPDRGPGTGELFF. The CDR3 nucleotides read TGTGCCAGCAGTCCCGACAGGGGGCCGGGCACCGGGGAGCTGTTTTTT.